These T cell receptor beta chains were read from a single sample in a study of T cell responses to AZD1222 COVID-19 vaccine. The data were produced by immunoSEQ multiplex PCR, yet TCRdb's version contains in-frame clones alone and is incomplete. Of 95,000 or so clones in the sample, around nine tenths were seen once. The material sequenced was peripheral blood, taken on day 0 of MenACWY control vaccination. These receptors were taken from an adult in good health. Both conserved end residues are part of each CDR3. D genes are given only for firm matches. Only part of the rows carry a size: once, few, many, or a class if the clone is expanded.

>TRBV19|.|.|TRBJ2-7
TGTGCCAGTAGCGGACGGATCTATCAATCCTACGAGCAGTACTTC
CASSGRIYQSYEQYF
>TRBV5-6|TRBD2|.|TRBJ2-2
TGTGCCAGCAGCTTGGGGCTAGCGGGGGACACCGGGGAGCTGTTTTTT
CASSLGLAGDTGELFF
>TRBV27|.|.|TRBJ2-1
TGTGCCAGCAGTTTATTAATCCGGGGCAGGCAGGGGTCGGACAATGAGCAGTTCTTC
CASSLLIRGRQGSDNEQFF
>TRBV27|.|.|TRBJ1-3
TGTGCCAGCAGTCCCTCACAGGGAAATTGGAGGAACACCATATATTTT
CASSPSQGNWRNTIYF
>TRBV10-2|TRBD2|once|TRBJ2-1
TGCGCCAGCAGTCCGGGACTAGCGGGGATCAATGAGCAGTTCTTC
CASSPGLAGINEQFF
>TRBV4-2|.|.|TRBJ2-3
TGTGCCAGCAGCCAAGACCGTGGTGGGGACACAGATACGCAGTATTTT
CASSQDRGGDTDTQYF
>TRBV30|TRBD2|.|TRBJ2-2
TGTGCCTGGAGCGCTGCGGGGGTGGGGGAGCTGTTTTTT
CAWSAAGVGELFF
>TRBV18|.|.|TRBJ2-7
TGTGCCAGCTCTCCCCAAGAGGCGTACGAGCAGTACTTC
CASSPQEAYEQYF
>TRBV19|.|once|TRBJ2-2
TGTGCCAGTAGTATCAGCGCGGGTAGGAACACCGGGGAGCTGTTTTTT
CASSISAGRNTGELFF
>TRBV9|.|once|TRBJ2-1
TGTGCCAGCAGCGCAGGGGCGGCTCTCGAGGGTGAGCAGTTCTTC
CASSAGAALEGEQFF
>TRBV5-1|.|.|TRBJ1-4
TGCGCCAGCAGCTACGAGGGGATACCTAATGAAAAACTGTTTTTT
CASSYEGIPNEKLFF
>TRBV9|TRBD1|.|TRBJ1-4
TGTGCCAGCAGCATCAGAACAGGGGGGAGTTCTGAAAAACTGTTTTTT
CASSIRTGGSSEKLFF
>TRBV5-5|.|once|TRBJ2-1
TGTGCCAGCAGCTTGGGGAGGGCTACGGGTAATGAGCAGTTCTTC
CASSLGRATGNEQFF
>TRBV11-3|TRBD1|.|TRBJ1-6
TGTGCCAGCAGCGTTCCGGGACAGGGGGACAATTCACCCCTCCACTTT
CASSVPGQGDNSPLHF
>TRBV19|TRBD1|.|TRBJ1-2
TGTGCCAGTAGTATTTCCGGGGGACAGGGGTTTGGCTACACCTTC
CASSISGGQGFGYTF
>TRBV12-3/TRBV12-4|.|.|TRBJ1-2
TGTGCCAGCAGTTTAGAGGGAAGGAATGGCTACACCTTC
CASSLEGRNGYTF
>TRBV12-3/TRBV12-4|.|.|TRBJ1-1
TGTGCCAGCAGTTTAGGGGGGAATACTGAAGCTTTCTTT
CASSLGGNTEAFF
>TRBV3-1/TRBV3-2|.|.|TRBJ1-2
TGTGCCAGCAGCCAAGCCCAGGTGAGAGGCTACATCTTC
CASSQAQVRGYIF
>TRBV21-1|.|.|TRBJ2-5
TGTGCCAGCAGCAAAGATACAAGCCTGTACCAAGAGACCCAGTACTTC
CASSKDTSLYQETQYF
>TRBV7-3|.|.|TRBJ1-1
TGTGCCAGCAGCCCCGCTGGCGGACGGAACACTGAAGCTTTCTTT
CASSPAGGRNTEAFF
>TRBV7-2|TRBD1|.|TRBJ1-2
TGTGCCAGCAGCAGCCGACAGGGAAGAAGCTATGGCTACACCTTC
CASSSRQGRSYGYTF
>TRBV7-6|TRBD2|.|TRBJ2-3
TGTGCCAGCAGCGTTAGGCCCCTAGCGGGGCACACAGATACGCAGTATTTT
CASSVRPLAGHTDTQYF
>TRBV5-1|.|.|TRBJ1-5
TGCGCCAGCACCCGGAGCAATCAGCCCCAGCATTTT
CASTRSNQPQHF
>TRBV28|.|.|TRBJ2-3
TGTGCCAGCAGTTTACTCGGGTCAGGGGCGGTAGATACGCAGTATTTT
CASSLLGSGAVDTQYF
>TRBV18|.|once|TRBJ2-7
TGTGCCAGCTCACCGGGCCCCTCCTACGAGCAGTACTTC
CASSPGPSYEQYF
>TRBV2|TRBD1|.|TRBJ2-7
TGTGCCAGCAGGCCGGGGACAGGGGGGTACGAGCAGTACTTC
CASRPGTGGYEQYF
>TRBV28|.|.|TRBJ2-1
TGTGCCAGCAGTCCCGGGACGGAATACAATGAGCAGTTCTTC
CASSPGTEYNEQFF
>TRBV2|.|.|TRBJ1-6
TGTGCCAGCAGTGTGGGACGGGTTAATTCACCCCTCCACTTT
CASSVGRVNSPLHF
>TRBV11-2|.|.|TRBJ2-2
TGTGCCAGCAGCTTAGGGAGTCGCCTGAACACCGGGGAGCTGTTTTTT
CASSLGSRLNTGELFF
>TRBV10-3|.|.|TRBJ2-3
TGTGCCATCAGTGACCCTATCTATGCAGATACGCAGTATTTT
CAISDPIYADTQYF
>TRBV7-9|TRBD1|once|TRBJ2-7
TGTGCCAGCAGCCGGACAGGGGGTAATGGAGACGAGCAGTACTTC
CASSRTGGNGDEQYF
>TRBV4-1|.|.|TRBJ2-5
TGCGCCAGCAGCCAAGAAGAACTTCCGGGGGGCGTGTCGTACCAAGAGACCCAGTACTTC
CASSQEELPGGVSYQETQYF
>TRBV28|.|.|TRBJ1-2
TGTGCCAGCAGTTTTCGTGGCCGGGATGGCTACACCTTC
CASSFRGRDGYTF
>TRBV7-6|TRBD1|.|TRBJ2-1
TGTGCCAGCAGCTTAGCGAGGCGGGGACAGGGCTACAATGAGCAGTTCTTC
CASSLARRGQGYNEQFF
>TRBV5-6|.|.|TRBJ1-2
TGTGCCAGCAGCGATCGATTCAGGGGCTACACCTTC
CASSDRFRGYTF
>TRBV5-1|TRBD1|.|TRBJ1-5
TGCGCCAGCAGCTTGGGCGAGGGGACAGGGGGCAATCAGCCCCAGCATTTT
CASSLGEGTGGNQPQHF
>TRBV20-1|.|.|TRBJ1-1
TGCAGTGCGGGGGCGGGAGTTGAAGCTTTCTTT
CSAGAGVEAFF
>TRBV29-1|.|.|TRBJ2-3
TGCAGCGTTGAATCTCCGGGGTTATTTAGCACAGATACGCAGTATTTT
CSVESPGLFSTDTQYF
>TRBV5-1|.|.|TRBJ1-1
TGCGCCAGCAGCTTGGCGATCCAGCCAGGGGCGAACACTGAAGCTTTCTTT
CASSLAIQPGANTEAFF
>TRBV29-1|.|.|TRBJ1-1
TGCAGCGTTTTTCGGGGACTCATGAACACTGAAGCTTTCTTT
CSVFRGLMNTEAFF
>TRBV7-6|.|.|TRBJ2-3
TGTGCCAGCAGACAGCGGCGGGCCGGGAGCACTTTTAGCACAGATACGCAGTATTTT
CASRQRRAGSTFSTDTQYF
>TRBV18|TRBD1|.|TRBJ1-1
TGTGCCAGTGGGACAGGGGGCGGTAGCACTGAAGCTTTCTTT
CASGTGGGSTEAFF
>TRBV6-5|TRBD1|.|TRBJ1-2
TGTGCCAGCAATCCCAGGGGGCCGGGCTATGGCTACACCTTC
CASNPRGPGYGYTF
>TRBV6-1|TRBD1|.|TRBJ1-5
TGTGCCAGCAGTGACCGGACAGGGAGTCTGGCCTATAGCAATCAGCCCCAGCATTTT
CASSDRTGSLAYSNQPQHF
>TRBV19|TRBD1|.|TRBJ1-2
TGTGCCAGTAGTCCAAACCGGGACAGGGGGACTGGCTACACCTTC
CASSPNRDRGTGYTF
>TRBV28|TRBD1|.|TRBJ1-2
TGTGCCAGCAGTTTATGGTCTGGGACAGGCAATAACTATGGCTACACCTTC
CASSLWSGTGNNYGYTF
>TRBV28|.|once|TRBJ1-2
TGTGCCAGCAGTTTAAACGGGTGGGGGGACCGACATGGCTACACCTTC
CASSLNGWGDRHGYTF
>TRBV5-1|TRBD1|.|TRBJ1-1
TGCGCCAGCAGCCTCCGGGACAGGTCTGAAGCTTTCTTT
CASSLRDRSEAFF
>TRBV19|.|.|TRBJ1-1
TGTGCCAGTAGTATAGCCGGTCGACCTATAGGGCCGAGTAACACTGAAGCTTTCTTT
CASSIAGRPIGPSNTEAFF
>TRBV27|TRBD1|.|TRBJ1-2
TGTGCCAGCAGTCTTCGGACAGGGAGTGGCTACACCTTC
CASSLRTGSGYTF
>TRBV21-1|.|.|TRBJ1-4
TGTGCCAGCAGCATAGGCCAGGTTGCTCCCGATTGCGAAAAACTGTTTTTT
CASSIGQVAPDCEKLFF
>TRBV9|TRBD2|.|TRBJ2-5
TGTGCCAGCAGCGTAGGGGTAGCGGGGTTGGAGACCCAGTACTTC
CASSVGVAGLETQYF
>TRBV5-6|TRBD1|once|TRBJ2-7
TGTGCCAGCAGCTCGACAGGGGGCTCCTACGAGCAGTACTTC
CASSSTGGSYEQYF
>TRBV11-3|TRBD1|.|TRBJ1-2
TGTGCCAGCAGCTCCCGGGACAGTACTAACTATGGCTACACCTTC
CASSSRDSTNYGYTF
>TRBV11-2|.|.|TRBJ1-4
TGTGCCAGCAGCTTAGGACCCAAGGTTAATGAAAAACTGTTTTTT
CASSLGPKVNEKLFF